Given below is one T cell receptor beta chain in context. Its specificity is unknown. The table came from immunoSEQ multiplex PCR; TCRdb's copy has only in-frame clones and leaves some out. The repertoire has fewer than 30,000 clones, nearly 98% of them found once; the top ten carry less than 0.25%. This entry is derived from a study of B cell selection in AIRE deficiency. The study, taken as a whole, reports: Shared Treg sequences had shorter CDR3s, biased toward rearrangements with few non-templated insertions. Only 9.3% of about 3,500 shared Treg sequences were patient-specific; around 33% healthy-specific. About 31% of healthy-donor shared Treg TCRbeta sequences appeared in patient Tconv cells. Healthy Tconv contained over 35% of shared healthy Treg sequences; only TCRbeta sequenced.

The sorted conventional CD4 T cells were gated as CD4+CD127+. The CDR3 consists of 14 residues. The germline gives CDR1 LNHDA, CDR2 SQIVND (reference sequence). Between the trimmed V and J ends, which lost 4 bases and 0 bases, there was a span of 4 bases. The TCR originated in a human donor with AIRE deficiency. V usage is TRBV19 and J usage is TRBJ2-6; D unclear. Sequencing was carried out using conventional CD4+ T cells sorted from PBMCs. CDR3 amino acids: CASSKGSGANVLTF. The CDR3 bases are TGTGCCAGTAGTAAAGGCTCTGGGGCCAACGTCCTGACTTTC. Using reference TRBV19 and TRBJ2-6 for the parts outside the CDR3, the full variable domain is DGGITQSPKYLFRKEGQNVTLSCEQNLNHDAMYWYRQDPGQGLRLIYYSQIVNDFQKGDIAEGYSVSREKKESFPLTVTSAQKNPTAFYLCASSKGSGANVLTFGAGSRLTVL.